One and the same sample provided the 20 T cell receptor beta chains below, sequenced in a study of cytomegalovirus exposure and HLA in healthy donors. Researchers ran the PCR with 60 Vbeta and 13 Jbeta primers. TCRdb keeps only in-frame clones here, not all; method: immunoSEQ multiplex PCR. This table has some 200,000 clones, over 70% appearing once. The sample comprised PBMCs. The source of these receptors is a man aged 50 or older in good health and CMV-seronegative.

CDR3 residues: CASSPGTGVAEQYF. The CDR3 DNA sequence: TGTGCCAGCAGCCCAGGGACAGGGGTTGCCGAGCAGTACTTC. V usage is TRBV11-2 and J usage is TRBJ2-7; the match to TRBD1 covers 10 bases. This CDR3 contains 14 residues. CDR1 is SGHAT, CDR2 FQNNGV, per germline. After removal of 5 bases from V and 6 bases from J, the junction contained 7 bases not matched to a gene.

This clone was detected a few times. The chain employs TRBV30 and TRBJ1-5; tentatively, D is TRBD1 (5 bases). Germline CDR1 is GTSNPN and CDR2 is SVGIG (reference sequence). The CDR3 is 12 residues long. Trimming left V 5 bases short and J 3 bases short, with 8 bases between. CDR3 sequence (DNA): TGTGCCTGGGCGGGGGACAATCAGCCCCAGCATTTT. Its translation: CAWAGDNQPQHF.

The chain couples TRBV5-4 to TRBJ2-7; TRBD1 agrees at 9 bases. The junction had 5 bases not matched to a gene; V was cut back by 4 bases and J by 3 bases. Germline CDR1 and CDR2: SGHNT and YYREEE (reference sequence). The CDR3 has 14 residues. DNA for the CDR3: TGTGCCAGCAGCACCGGGACAGGGAGCTACGAGCAGTACTTC. Protein product: CASSTGTGSYEQYF.

This rearrangement joins TRBV4-2 to TRBJ2-5; D might be TRBD2 (6 bases). This CDR3 is built from 14 residues. Germline V gene data show CDR1 as LGHNA and CDR2 as YNFKEQ. Trimming pared 0 bases from V and 7 bases from J, leaving 12 bases between. CDR3 in amino acids: CASSQERGGTTQYF. CDR3 bases: TGTGCCAGCAGCCAAGAGCGGGGTGGGACGACCCAGTACTTC.

V is TRBV7-9 and J is TRBJ2-1; D gene ambiguous. The CDR3 length is 15 residues. The germline CDR1 and CDR2 sequences are SEHNR and FQNEAQ (reference sequence). Trimming took off 2 bases at V and 4 bases at J, with 12 bases between the two ends. CDR3 residues: CASSLFSGRYNEQFF. The DNA for the CDR3 is TGTGCCAGCAGCTTATTTTCAGGCAGGTACAATGAGCAGTTCTTC.

CDR3 coding DNA: TGTGCCTGGAGGGTCACGGCAGGCTACGAGCAGTACTTC. Translation gives CAWRVTAGYEQYF. V usage is TRBV30 and J usage is TRBJ2-7, with D uncertain. Germline loops: CDR1 GTSNPN, CDR2 SVGIG (reference sequence). The CDR3 loop spans 13 amino acids. Trimming removed 3 bases at V and 3 bases at J, with 12 bases between. Combining the CDR3 with reference TRBV30 and TRBJ2-7 gives the whole variable domain SQTIHQWPATLVQPVGSPLSLECTVEGTSNPNLYWYRQAAGRGLQLLFYSVGIGQISSEVPQNLSASRPQDRQFILSSKKLLLSDSGFYLCAWRVTAGYEQYFGPGTRLTVT.

The chain has TRBV29-1 and TRBJ1-4; D is unclear. This CDR3 spans 12 amino acids. Trimming removed 6 bases from V and 2 bases from J, with 7 bases in between. From germline, CDR1 is SQVTM and CDR2 ANQGSEA. The CDR3 region has the DNA TGCAGCGTGAAGCGGACTAATGAAAAACTGTTTTTT. Amino acids: CSVKRTNEKLFF.

The table lists this clone with a count of one. The chain joins TRBV27 to TRBJ2-1, with 13 bases fitting TRBD2. Trimming removed 6 bases from V and 6 bases from J; junction bases left unmatched: 14. The CDR3 covers 18 residues. The germline V gene has CDR1 MNHEY and CDR2 SMNVEV (reference sequence). The CDR3 bases are TGTGCCAGCAGCCCCATCGTCTCGGGACTAGCGGGGTTCAATGAGCAGTTCTTC. It encodes CASSPIVSGLAGFNEQFF.

This chain links TRBV18 with TRBJ1-1; D may be TRBD1 (6 bases). Looked up from germline, CDR1 is KGHSH and CDR2 is LQKENI. The CDR3 contains 15 residues. V dropped 5 bases and J dropped 3 bases, with 16 bases sitting between them. As DNA, the CDR3 is TGTGCCAGCTCATATACGGACAGCTTATACACTGAAGCTTTCTTT. It specifies CASSYTDSLYTEAFF.

The chain links TRBV10-3 to TRBJ2-7, with unresolved D. The V gene lost 10 bases and the J gene lost 6 bases, with 13 bases spanning the gap. The CDR3 totals 11 residues. The germline CDR1 and CDR2 sequences are ENHRY and SYGVKD. The CDR3 loop reads CATGESSEQYF. The CDR3 bases are TGTGCCACCGGAGAATCTAGCGAGCAGTACTTC.

Note on this clone: One end of the junction varies from germline; a read error may be responsible. The chain employs TRBV7-9 and TRBJ1-3; D may be TRBD1 (6 bases). Germline-derived CDR1 and CDR2 are SEHNR and FQNEAQ (reference sequence). The CDR3 has 16 residues. The CDR3 loop reads CSSSREGDGSGNTIYF. CDR3 DNA sequence: TGTTCCAGCAGCCGAGAGGGGGACGGCTCTGGAAACACCATATATTTT.

The gene calls are TRBV2 and TRBJ2-2; D might be TRBD2 (7 bases). The CDR3 is made up of 14 amino acids. Trimming removed 6 bases at V and 5 bases at J, with 13 bases between. In germline, CDR1 is SNHLY, CDR2 FYNNEI. The DNA of the CDR3 is TGTGCCAGCAGGTGGGGGGGCGAAACCGGGGAGCTGTTTTTT. The encoded protein is CASRWGGETGELFF.

V gene TRBV7-3 combines with J gene TRBJ1-1; D gene unclear. Trimming left V 5 bases short and J 1 base short, with 11 bases between. Germline-derived CDR1 and CDR2 are SGHTA and FQGTGA. This CDR3 spans 14 amino acids. In nucleotides, the CDR3 is TGTGCCAGCAGCGGCCCGGGGAAGAACACTGAAGCTTTCTTT. This codes for CASSGPGKNTEAFF.

The gene calls are TRBV5-1 and TRBJ2-7; D gene uncertain. This CDR3 is 14 amino acids long. CDR1 is SGHRS, CDR2 YFSETQ, per germline. V dropped 2 bases and J dropped 2 bases, with 11 bases sitting between them. Here the CDR3 reads CASSLASSTYEQYF. Here the CDR3 DNA reads TGCGCCAGCAGCTTAGCCTCCTCGACCTACGAGCAGTACTTC.

V usage is TRBV6-1 and J usage is TRBJ2-3; 7 nucleotides agree with TRBD1. V dropped 5 bases and J dropped 2; count of bases not matched to a gene: 7. CDR1 is MNHNS and CDR2 is SASEGT in the germline V gene. This CDR3 has 15 residues. CDR3 nucleotides: TGTGCCAGCAGTCCCCCAGGGACAGTCACAGATACGCAGTATTTT. Translation: CASSPPGTVTDTQYF.

This clone was seen more than once but under ten times. The gene calls are TRBV2 and TRBJ2-7, with TRBD2 as a possible D gene (5 bases). The V gene's germline CDR1 is SNHLY and CDR2 FYNNEI. The V and J ends lost 6 bases and 5 bases respectively, with 17 bases between them. There are 14 residues in the CDR3. CDR3 DNA: TGTGCCAGCAGGGCGGGTCGAAAAAACGACGAGCAGTACTTC. It is translated as CASRAGRKNDEQYF. Filled out from reference TRBV2 and TRBJ2-7, the complete variable domain reads EPEVTQTPSHQVTQMGQEVILRCVPISNHLYFYWYRQILGQKVEFLVSFYNNEISEKSEIFDDQFSVERPDGSNFTLKIRSTKLEDSAMYFCASRAGRKNDEQYFGPGTRLTVT.

This clone was seen more than once but under ten times. The chain employs TRBV5-1 and TRBJ2-7; D remains ambiguous. Germline CDR1 SGHRS, CDR2 YFSETQ. The length of the CDR3 is 16 residues. V lost 0 bases and J lost 2, with 15 bases in between. The CDR3 DNA reads as TGCGCCAGCAGCTTGGACTTTGGAGTCAGCGCCTACGAGCAGTACTTC. Its protein is CASSLDFGVSAYEQYF. Based on the CDR3 plus reference TRBV5-1 and TRBJ2-7, the full variable domain is KAGVTQTPRYLIKTRGQQVTLSCSPISGHRSVSWYQQTPGQGLQFLFEYFSETQRNKGNFPGRFSGRQFSNSRSEMNVSTLELGDSALYLCASSLDFGVSAYEQYFGPGTRLTVT.

The chain recombines TRBV12-5 with TRBJ2-2; no reliable D call. V lost 6 bases and J lost 8, with 10 bases in between. CDR1 and CDR2 (germline): LGHNT, FRNRAP. The CDR3 runs 12 residues. The CDR3 region is CASGHERGELFF. Written as DNA, the CDR3 is TGTGCTAGTGGCCATGAGAGAGGGGAGCTGTTTTTT.

The V and J genes are TRBV11-2 and TRBJ2-5; 8 bases agree with TRBD1. Germline V gene lookup returns CDR1 SGHAT and CDR2 FQNNGV. V lost 4 bases to trimming and J lost 4 bases; unmatched junction nucleotides: 8. There are 15 residues in the CDR3. Here the CDR3 DNA reads TGTGCCAGCAGCTCGAGACAGGGGAGGTTAGAGACCCAGTACTTC. It codes for CASSSRQGRLETQYF.

The chain couples TRBV6-5 to TRBJ2-5, with 8 bases identical to TRBD1. Unmatched junction bases numbered 2, after V lost 6 bases and J lost 5 bases. CDR1 is MNHEY, CDR2 SVGAGI, per germline. The CDR3 is 12 residues long. The DNA for the CDR3 is TGTGCCAGCAGCAGGGGGCAGGAGACCCAGTACTTC. The encoded protein is CASSRGQETQYF.